These 6 T cell receptor beta chains came from one sample sequenced in a study of T cell responses to AZD1222 COVID-19 vaccine. The assay was immunoSEQ multiplex PCR, and TCRdb's table has in-frame clones only and misses some. The sample lists around 75,000 clones, more than 75% occurring once. This sample comprised peripheral blood, obtained on day 0 of AZD1222 vaccination. These receptors originate from an adult in good health.

This chain uses TRBV3-1 (or the pseudogene TRBV3-2) with TRBJ2-3; 14 bases are a match to TRBD2. Germline-derived CDR1 and CDR2 are LGHDT and YNNKEL (reference sequence). Trimming at V came to 0 bases and at J to 1 base, leaving 3 bases not matched to a gene. CDR3 length: 18 amino acids. The chain's CDR3 is CASSQDWGLAGGTDTQYF. Here the CDR3 DNA reads TGTGCCAGCAGCCAAGATTGGGGACTAGCGGGGGGCACAGATACGCAGTATTTT.

The chain is built from TRBV19 and TRBJ2-1; D call uncertain. The CDR3 runs to 12 residues. Germline lookup yields CDR1 LNHDA and CDR2 SQIVND (reference sequence). V shed 4 bases and J shed 5 bases, with 6 bases lying between them. This CDR3 is CASSSLNNEQFF. The DNA for the CDR3 is TGTGCCAGTAGTAGTCTAAACAATGAGCAGTTCTTC.

The gene calls are TRBV19 and TRBJ1-1; unclear D gene. CDR3 length: 12 residues. Germline CDR1 LNHDA, CDR2 SQIVND (reference sequence). The V end lost 1 base, the J end lost 11 bases, and 11 bases lay between the germline ends. CDR3: CASSIGRDQAFF. In DNA, the CDR3 is TGTGCCAGTAGTATAGGAAGGGATCAGGCTTTCTTT.

V and J are TRBV19 and TRBJ1-3; TRBD1 aligns across 8 bases. V lost 6 bases to trimming and J lost 0 bases; unmatched junction nucleotides: 13. The CDR3 extends over 18 amino acids. CDR1 and CDR2 (germline): LNHDA, SQIVND (reference sequence). The CDR3 here is CASRSPGTGPISGNTIYF. CDR3 nucleotide sequence: TGTGCCAGTAGGAGCCCTGGGACAGGACCAATCTCTGGAAACACCATATATTTT.

The chain combines TRBV15 with TRBJ2-7, with D uncertain. The V gene's germline CDR1 is LNHNV and CDR2 YYDKDF (reference sequence). This CDR3 spans 12 amino acids. Trimming cost V 0 bases and J 6 bases, with 6 bases left between them. The CDR3 spells CATSRDGFEQYF. The CDR3 DNA reads TGTGCCACCAGCAGAGATGGGTTCGAGCAGTACTTC. Looking up the rest from reference TRBV15 and TRBJ2-7 gives the full variable domain: DAMVIQNPRYQVTQFGKPVTLSCSQTLNHNVMYWYQQKSSQAPKLLFHYYDKDFNNEADTPDNFQSRRPNTSFCFLDIRSPGLGDTAMYLCATSRDGFEQYFGPGTRLTVT.

V is TRBV20-1 and J is TRBJ1-2, with unresolved D. V lost 4 bases, J lost 3 bases, and 6 bases lay in between. The CDR3 spans 11 residues. Germline lookup yields CDR1 DFQATT and CDR2 SNEGSKA (reference sequence). The CDR3, as DNA: TGCAGTGCTACACAATACTATGGCTACACCTTC. Encoded protein: CSATQYYGYTF.